Below, one T cell receptor beta chain is given with its context. V gave up 6 bases and J gave up 2 bases, with 11 bases separating them. Germline values: CDR1 SNHLY, CDR2 FYNNEI. The CDR3 has 13 amino acids. These data come from a study of response to subunit inactivated influenza vaccine. TCRdb passed the RT-PCR reads through MiXCR, listing each CDR3 protein once. The profile shows around 520,000 distinct CDR3 sequences, less than 30% of them singletons. The sequenced sample was CD4+ T cells sorted from PBMCs, obtained less than 6 days after vaccination. The chain employs TRBV2 and TRBJ2-7, with D perhaps being TRBD1 or TRBD2 (5 bases each). This clonotype was sampled from a middle-aged man who received an inactivated influenza vaccine. As DNA, the CDR3 is TGTGCCAGCAGCGCCGGGACGACCTACGAGCAGTACTTC. Protein product: CASSAGTTYEQYF.